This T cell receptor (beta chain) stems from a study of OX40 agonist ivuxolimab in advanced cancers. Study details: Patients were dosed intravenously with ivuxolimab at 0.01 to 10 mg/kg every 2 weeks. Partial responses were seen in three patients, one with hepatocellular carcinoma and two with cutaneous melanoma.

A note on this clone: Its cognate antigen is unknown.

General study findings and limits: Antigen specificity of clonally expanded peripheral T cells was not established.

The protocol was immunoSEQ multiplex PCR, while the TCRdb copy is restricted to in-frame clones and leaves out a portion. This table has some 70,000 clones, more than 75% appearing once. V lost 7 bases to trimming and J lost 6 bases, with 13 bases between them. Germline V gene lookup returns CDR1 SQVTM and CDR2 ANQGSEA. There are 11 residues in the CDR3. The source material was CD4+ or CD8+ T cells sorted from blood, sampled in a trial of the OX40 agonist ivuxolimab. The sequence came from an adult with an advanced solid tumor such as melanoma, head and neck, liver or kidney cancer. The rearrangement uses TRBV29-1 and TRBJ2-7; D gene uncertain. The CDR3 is CSAGNQGEQYF. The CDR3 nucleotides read TGCAGCGCTGGGAATCAAGGCGAGCAGTACTTC.